This T cell receptor beta chain was sequenced for a study of OX40 agonist ivuxolimab in advanced cancers. Findings of the study overall: In the 0.1 to 3.0 mg/kg range, CD4+ and CD8+ blood T cells had expanded clonally by week 6.

TCRdb's copy holds only in-frame clones and misses some; the assay was immunoSEQ multiplex PCR. The sample has 78,000 or so clones, 80% to 95% seen once. To note about this clone: Its antigen remains unknown.

This CDR3 contains 15 residues. From germline, CDR1 is ENHRY and CDR2 SYGVKD. After removal of 1 base from V and 2 bases from J, the junction contained 4 bases not matched to a gene. The sequence came from an adult with an advanced solid tumor such as melanoma, head and neck, liver or kidney cancer. The chain employs TRBV10-3 and TRBJ1-2; TRBD1 matches 7 bases. The sample in question was CD4+ or CD8+ T cells sorted from blood, obtained in a trial of the OX40 agonist ivuxolimab. CDR3 protein: CAISEFKTGNYGYTF. CDR3 nucleotide sequence: TGTGCCATCAGTGAGTTCAAGACAGGGAACTATGGCTACACCTTC.